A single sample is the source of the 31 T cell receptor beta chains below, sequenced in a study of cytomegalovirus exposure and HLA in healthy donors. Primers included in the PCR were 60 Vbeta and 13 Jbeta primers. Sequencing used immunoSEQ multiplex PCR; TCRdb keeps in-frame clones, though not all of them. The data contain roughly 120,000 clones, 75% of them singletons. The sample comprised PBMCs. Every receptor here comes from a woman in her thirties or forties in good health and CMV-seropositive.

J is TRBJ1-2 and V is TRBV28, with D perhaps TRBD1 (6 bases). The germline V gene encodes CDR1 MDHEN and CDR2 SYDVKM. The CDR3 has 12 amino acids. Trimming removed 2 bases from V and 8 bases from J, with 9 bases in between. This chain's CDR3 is CASSLPGDGYTF. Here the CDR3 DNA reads TGTGCCAGCAGTTTACCAGGGGACGGCTACACCTTC.

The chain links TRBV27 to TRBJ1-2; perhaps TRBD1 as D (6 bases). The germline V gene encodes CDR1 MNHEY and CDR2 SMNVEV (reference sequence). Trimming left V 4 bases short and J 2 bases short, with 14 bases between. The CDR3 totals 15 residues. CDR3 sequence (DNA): TGTGCCAGCAGTTCCGTTCAGGGGAGAAACTATGGCTACACCTTC. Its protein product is CASSSVQGRNYGYTF.

CDR3 bases: TGTGCCAGCAGTTACAGCCCTTGGTCGAACACTGAAGCTTTCTTT. This translates into CASSYSPWSNTEAFF. The chain links TRBV6-5 to TRBJ1-1; the D is unclear. The V and J ends lost 2 bases and 1 base respectively, with 11 bases between them. The CDR3 loop spans 15 amino acids. CDR1 and CDR2 from the germline V gene are MNHEY and SVGAGI.

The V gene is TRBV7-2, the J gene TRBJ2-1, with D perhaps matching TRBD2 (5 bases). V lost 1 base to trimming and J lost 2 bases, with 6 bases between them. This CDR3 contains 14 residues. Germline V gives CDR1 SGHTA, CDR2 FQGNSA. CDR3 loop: CASSLGGPYNEQFF. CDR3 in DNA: TGTGCCAGCAGCTTAGGCGGGCCCTACAATGAGCAGTTCTTC. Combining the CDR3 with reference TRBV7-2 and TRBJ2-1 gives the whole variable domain GAGVSQSPSNKVTEKGKDVELRCDPISGHTALYWYRQSLGQGLEFLIYFQGNSAPDKSGLPSDRFSAERTGGSVSTLTIQRTQQEDSAVYLCASSLGGPYNEQFFGPGTRLTVL.

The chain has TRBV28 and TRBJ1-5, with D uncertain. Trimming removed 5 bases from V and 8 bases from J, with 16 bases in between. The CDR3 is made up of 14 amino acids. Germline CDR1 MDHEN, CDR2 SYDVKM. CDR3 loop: CASSPEGGGEPQHF. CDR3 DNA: TGTGCCAGCAGTCCAGAAGGAGGTGGAGAGCCCCAGCATTTT.

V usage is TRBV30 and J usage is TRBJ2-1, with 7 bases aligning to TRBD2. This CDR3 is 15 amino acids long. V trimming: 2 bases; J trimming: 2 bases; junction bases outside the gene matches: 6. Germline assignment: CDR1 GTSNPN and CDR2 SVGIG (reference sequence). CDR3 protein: CAWSLTSSPYNEQFF. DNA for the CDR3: TGTGCCTGGAGTTTGACTAGCAGTCCCTACAATGAGCAGTTCTTC.

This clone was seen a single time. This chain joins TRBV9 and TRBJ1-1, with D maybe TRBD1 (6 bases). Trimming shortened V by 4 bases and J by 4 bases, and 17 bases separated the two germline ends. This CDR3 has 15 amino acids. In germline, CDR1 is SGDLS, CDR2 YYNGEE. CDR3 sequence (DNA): TGTGCCAGCAGCTTACTGGACAGTGCCGTCACTGAAGCTTTCTTT. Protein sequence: CASSLLDSAVTEAFF.

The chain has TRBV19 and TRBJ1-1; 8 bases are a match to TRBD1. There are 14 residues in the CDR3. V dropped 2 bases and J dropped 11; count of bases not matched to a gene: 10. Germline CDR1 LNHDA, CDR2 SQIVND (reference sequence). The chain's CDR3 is CASSITPRGDRAFF. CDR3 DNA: TGTGCCAGTAGTATAACCCCGAGGGGGGACAGGGCTTTCTTT.

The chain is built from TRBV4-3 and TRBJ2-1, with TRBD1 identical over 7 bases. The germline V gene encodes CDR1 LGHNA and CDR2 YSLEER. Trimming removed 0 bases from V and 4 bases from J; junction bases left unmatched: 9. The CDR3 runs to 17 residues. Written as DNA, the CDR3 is TGCGCCAGCAGCCAAGATCACATCGGGACAGTATACAATGAGCAGTTCTTC. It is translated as CASSQDHIGTVYNEQFF.

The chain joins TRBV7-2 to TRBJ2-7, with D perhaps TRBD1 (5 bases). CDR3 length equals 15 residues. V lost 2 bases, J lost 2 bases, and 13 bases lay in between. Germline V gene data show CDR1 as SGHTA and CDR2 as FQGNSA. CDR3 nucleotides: TGTGCCAGCAGCTTAAAGGGGTCGTCTACCTACGAGCAGTACTTC. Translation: CASSLKGSSTYEQYF.

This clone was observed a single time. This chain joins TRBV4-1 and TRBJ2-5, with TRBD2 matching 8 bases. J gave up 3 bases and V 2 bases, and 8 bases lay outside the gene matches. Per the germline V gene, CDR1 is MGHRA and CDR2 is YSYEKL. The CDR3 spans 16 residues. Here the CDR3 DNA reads TGCGCCAGCAGCCAACCGGCTAGAGCGGGGGAAGAGACCCAGTACTTC. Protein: CASSQPARAGEETQYF.

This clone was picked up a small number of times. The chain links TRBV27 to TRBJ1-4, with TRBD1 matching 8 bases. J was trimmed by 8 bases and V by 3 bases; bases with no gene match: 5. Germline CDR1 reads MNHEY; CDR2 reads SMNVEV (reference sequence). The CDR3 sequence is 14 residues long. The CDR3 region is CASSFNRGGEKLFF. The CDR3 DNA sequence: TGTGCCAGCAGTTTTAACAGGGGGGGCGAAAAACTGTTTTTT.

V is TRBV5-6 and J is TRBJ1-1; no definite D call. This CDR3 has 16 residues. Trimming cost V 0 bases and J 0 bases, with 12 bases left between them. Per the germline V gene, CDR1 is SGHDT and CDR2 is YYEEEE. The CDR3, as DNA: TGTGCCAGCAGCTTGGAAGGCCGGGGATTGAACACTGAAGCTTTCTTT. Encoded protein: CASSLEGRGLNTEAFF.

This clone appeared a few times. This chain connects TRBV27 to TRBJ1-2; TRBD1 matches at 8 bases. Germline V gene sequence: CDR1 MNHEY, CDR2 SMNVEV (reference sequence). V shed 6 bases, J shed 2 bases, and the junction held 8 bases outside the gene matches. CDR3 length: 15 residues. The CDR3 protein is CASRIRGQANYGYTF. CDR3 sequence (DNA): TGTGCCAGCAGAATCCGGGGACAGGCGAACTATGGCTACACCTTC.

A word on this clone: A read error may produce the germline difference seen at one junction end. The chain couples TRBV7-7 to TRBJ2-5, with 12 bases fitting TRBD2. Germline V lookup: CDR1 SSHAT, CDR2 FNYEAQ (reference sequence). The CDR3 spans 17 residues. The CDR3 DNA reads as TGTGCTAGCAGCTTACGTCTAGCGGGAGGGCCATCGGAGACCCAGTACTTC. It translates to CASSLRLAGGPSETQYF. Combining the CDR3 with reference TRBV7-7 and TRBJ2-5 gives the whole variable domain GAGVSQSPRYKVTKRGQDVTLRCDPISSHATLYWYQQALGQGPEFLTYFNYEAQPDKSGLPSDRFSAERPEGSISTLTIQRTEQRDSAMYRCASSLRLAGGPSETQYFGPGTRLLVL.

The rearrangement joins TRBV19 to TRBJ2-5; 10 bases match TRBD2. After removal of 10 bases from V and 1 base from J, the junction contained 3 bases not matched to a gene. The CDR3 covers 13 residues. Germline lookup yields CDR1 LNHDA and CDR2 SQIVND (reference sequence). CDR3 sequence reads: CATSGSGQETQYF. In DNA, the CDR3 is TGTGCCACTAGCGGGAGCGGCCAAGAGACCCAGTACTTC. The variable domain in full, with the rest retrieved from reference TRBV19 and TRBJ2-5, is DGGITQSPKYLFRKEGQNVTLSCEQNLNHDAMYWYRQDPGQGLRLIYYSQIVNDFQKGDIAEGYSVSREKKESFPLTVTSAQKNPTAFYLCATSGSGQETQYFGPGTRLLVL.

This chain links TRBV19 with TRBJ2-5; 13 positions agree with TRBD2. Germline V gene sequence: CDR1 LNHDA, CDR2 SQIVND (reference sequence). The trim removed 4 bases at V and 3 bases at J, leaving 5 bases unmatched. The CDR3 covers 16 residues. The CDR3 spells CASSTRLAGGKETQYF. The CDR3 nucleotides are TGTGCCAGTAGTACGCGACTAGCGGGGGGCAAAGAGACCCAGTACTTC.

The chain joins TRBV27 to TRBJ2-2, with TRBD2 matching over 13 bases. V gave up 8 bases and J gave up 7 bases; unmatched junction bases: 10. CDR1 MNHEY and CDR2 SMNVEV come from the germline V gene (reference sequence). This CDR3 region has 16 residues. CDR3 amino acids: CASDRLAGGFRGELFF. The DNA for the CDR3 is TGTGCCAGCGACCGACTAGCGGGAGGTTTTCGCGGGGAGCTGTTTTTT.

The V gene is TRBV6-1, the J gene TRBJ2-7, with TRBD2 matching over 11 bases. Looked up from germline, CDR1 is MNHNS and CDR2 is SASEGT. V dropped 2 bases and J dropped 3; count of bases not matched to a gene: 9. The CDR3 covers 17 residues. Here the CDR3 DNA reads TGTGCCAGCAGTGAAATCACTAGCGGGAGACCACTCTACGAGCAGTACTTC. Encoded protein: CASSEITSGRPLYEQYF.

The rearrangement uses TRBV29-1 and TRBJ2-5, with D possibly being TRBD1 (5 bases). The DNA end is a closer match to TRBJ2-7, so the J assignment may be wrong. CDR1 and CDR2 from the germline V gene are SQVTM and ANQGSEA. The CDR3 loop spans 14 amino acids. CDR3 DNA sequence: TGCAGCGTTGAAGATGATCGACAGTCCTACGAGCAGTACTTC. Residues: CSVEDDRQSYEQYF.

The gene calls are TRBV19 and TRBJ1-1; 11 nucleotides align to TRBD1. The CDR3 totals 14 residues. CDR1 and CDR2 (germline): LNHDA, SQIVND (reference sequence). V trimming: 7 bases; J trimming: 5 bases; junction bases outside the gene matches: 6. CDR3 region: CASKDRGRGTEAFF. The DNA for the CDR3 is TGTGCCAGTAAGGACAGGGGGCGCGGGACTGAAGCTTTCTTT.

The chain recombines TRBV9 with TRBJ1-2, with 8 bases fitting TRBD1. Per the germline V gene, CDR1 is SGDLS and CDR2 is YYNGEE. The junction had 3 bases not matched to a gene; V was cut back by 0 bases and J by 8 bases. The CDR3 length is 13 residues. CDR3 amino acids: CASSVGQGAGYTF. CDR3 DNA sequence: TGTGCCAGCAGCGTAGGGCAGGGGGCAGGCTACACCTTC.

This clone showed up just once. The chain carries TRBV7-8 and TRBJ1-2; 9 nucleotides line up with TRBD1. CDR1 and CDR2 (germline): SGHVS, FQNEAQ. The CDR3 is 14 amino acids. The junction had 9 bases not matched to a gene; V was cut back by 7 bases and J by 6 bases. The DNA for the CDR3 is TGTGCCAGCACCAGGGACAGGGCATCGAATGGCTACACCTTC. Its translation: CASTRDRASNGYTF.

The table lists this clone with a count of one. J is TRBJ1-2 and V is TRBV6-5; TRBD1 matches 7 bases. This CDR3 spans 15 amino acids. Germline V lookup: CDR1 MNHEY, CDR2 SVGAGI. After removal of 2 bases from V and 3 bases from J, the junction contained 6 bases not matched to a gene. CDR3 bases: TGTGCCAGCAGTTACACCGCCAGGGGGGACTATGGCTACACCTTC. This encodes CASSYTARGDYGYTF.

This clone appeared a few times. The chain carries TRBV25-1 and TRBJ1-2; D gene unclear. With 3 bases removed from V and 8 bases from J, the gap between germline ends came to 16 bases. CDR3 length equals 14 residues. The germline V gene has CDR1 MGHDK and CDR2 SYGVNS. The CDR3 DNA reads TGTGCCAGCAGTGACGGGCGGCGGGGTTACGGCTACACCTTC. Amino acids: CASSDGRRGYGYTF.

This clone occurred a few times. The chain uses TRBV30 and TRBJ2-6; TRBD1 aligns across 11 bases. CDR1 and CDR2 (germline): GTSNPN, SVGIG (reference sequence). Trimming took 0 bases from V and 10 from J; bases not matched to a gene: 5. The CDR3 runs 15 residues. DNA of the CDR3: TGTGCCTGGAGTGTAGGTGGGGACAGGGGGAACGTCCTGACTTTC. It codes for CAWSVGGDRGNVLTF.

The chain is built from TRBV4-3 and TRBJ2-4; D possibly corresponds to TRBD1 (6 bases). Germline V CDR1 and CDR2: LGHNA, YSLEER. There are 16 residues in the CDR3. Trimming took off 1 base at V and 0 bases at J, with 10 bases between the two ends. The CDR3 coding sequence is TGCGCCAGCAGCCAAGGGACAGACTTAGCCAAAAACATTCAGTACTTC. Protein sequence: CASSQGTDLAKNIQYF.

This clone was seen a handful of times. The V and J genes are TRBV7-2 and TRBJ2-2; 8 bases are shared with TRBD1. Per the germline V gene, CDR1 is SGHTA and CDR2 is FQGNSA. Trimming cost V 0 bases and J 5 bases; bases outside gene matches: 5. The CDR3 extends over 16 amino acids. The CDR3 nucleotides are TGTGCCAGCAGCTTAGCGGGGACAGGCTGGACCGGGGAGCTGTTTTTT. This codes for CASSLAGTGWTGELFF. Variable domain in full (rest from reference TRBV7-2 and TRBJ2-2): GAGVSQSPSNKVTEKGKDVELRCDPISGHTALYWYRQSLGQGLEFLIYFQGNSAPDKSGLPSDRFSAERTGGSVSTLTIQRTQQEDSAVYLCASSLAGTGWTGELFFGEGSRLTVL.

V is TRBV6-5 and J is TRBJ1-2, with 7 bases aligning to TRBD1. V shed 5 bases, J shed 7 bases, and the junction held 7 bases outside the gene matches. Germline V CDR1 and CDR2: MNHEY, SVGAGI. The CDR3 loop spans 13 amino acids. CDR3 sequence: CASSRQGSFGYTF. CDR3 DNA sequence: TGTGCCAGCAGTCGACAGGGTTCCTTTGGCTACACCTTC.

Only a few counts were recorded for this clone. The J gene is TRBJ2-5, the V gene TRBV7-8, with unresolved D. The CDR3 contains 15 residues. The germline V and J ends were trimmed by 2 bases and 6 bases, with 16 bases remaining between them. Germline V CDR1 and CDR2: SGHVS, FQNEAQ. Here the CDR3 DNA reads TGTGCCAGCAGCTTACGCCACTGGGCCCGGAAGACCCAGTACTTC. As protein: CASSLRHWARKTQYF.

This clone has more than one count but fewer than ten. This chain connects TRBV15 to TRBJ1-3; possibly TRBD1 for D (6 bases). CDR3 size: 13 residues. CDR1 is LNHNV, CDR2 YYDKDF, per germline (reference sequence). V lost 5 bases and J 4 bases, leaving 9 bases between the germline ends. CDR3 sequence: CATSLDRGNTIYF. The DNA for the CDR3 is TGTGCCACCAGCCTAGACAGGGGAAACACCATATATTTT. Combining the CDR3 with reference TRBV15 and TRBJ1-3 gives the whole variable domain DAMVIQNPRYQVTQFGKPVTLSCSQTLNHNVMYWYQQKSSQAPKLLFHYYDKDFNNEADTPDNFQSRRPNTSFCFLDIRSPGLGDTAMYLCATSLDRGNTIYFGEGSWLTVV.